This passage covers 7 T cell receptor beta chains from one sample sequenced in a study of CD8 T cells in Susac syndrome. An input of roughly 0.45 to 1 ug of RNA was subjected to reverse transcription using random hexamers. MiXCR, applied by TCRdb to the immunoSEQ multiplex PCR reads, yields one record per CDR3 protein. The sample contains approximately 180,000 distinct CDR3 sequences, 90% to 96% of which appear only once. The sample was CD4+ T cells from PBMCs. The source is a human donor with multiple sclerosis.

The chain recombines TRBV7-9 with TRBJ1-5; D unresolved. With 2 bases removed from V and 3 bases from J, the gap between germline ends came to 8 bases. CDR1 SEHNR and CDR2 FQNEAQ come from the germline V gene (reference sequence). The CDR3 contains 14 residues. Here the CDR3 reads CASSLPGNNQPQHF. In DNA form, the CDR3 reads TGTGCCAGCAGCTTACCGGGGAACAATCAGCCCCAGCATTTT.

The chain links TRBV12-3 or TRBV12-4 to TRBJ2-3, with D possibly matching TRBD1 (5 bases). CDR3 size: 12 residues. V shed 8 bases and J shed 4 bases, with 10 bases lying between them. CDR3 amino acids: CASQGFADTQYF. CDR3 bases: TGTGCCAGCCAGGGTTTCGCAGATACGCAGTATTTT.

J is TRBJ1-1 and V is TRBV18; D is perhaps TRBD1 (6 bases). Germline V gene sequence: CDR1 KGHSH, CDR2 LQKENI. V lost 2 bases and J 1 base, leaving 14 bases between the germline ends. The CDR3 contains 16 residues. The CDR3 protein is CASSPRSQGTNTEAFF. CDR3 sequence (DNA): TGTGCCAGCTCACCAAGGTCGCAGGGGACGAACACTGAAGCTTTCTTT.

The chain uses TRBV5-1 and TRBJ2-1; 9 nucleotides line up with TRBD2. From germline, CDR1 is SGHRS and CDR2 YFSETQ. The V segment lost 5 bases and the J segment 5 bases; nucleotides outside the gene matches: 2. The CDR3 is made up of 13 amino acids. Here the CDR3 DNA reads TGCGCCAGCAGGGCGGGAGGGGACAATGAGCAGTTCTTC. Translation gives CASRAGGDNEQFF.

V and J are TRBV4-1 and TRBJ2-5; no clear D gene. The ends were cut back, 2 bases at V and 1 base at J, with 8 bases in the middle. Germline loops: CDR1 MGHRA, CDR2 YSYEKL. This CDR3 is 14 amino acids long. CDR3 region: CASSQFTFQETQYF. The CDR3 DNA is TGCGCCAGCAGCCAATTTACTTTCCAAGAGACCCAGTACTTC.

V is TRBV29-1 and J is TRBJ1-1; TRBD1 aligns across 7 bases. Germline assignment: CDR1 SQVTM and CDR2 ANQGSEA. The V and J ends lost 1 base and 6 bases, in that order; junction bases with no gene match: 8. There are 14 residues in the CDR3. DNA of the CDR3: TGCAGCGTTGAAGCCTGGCCAGGGGGGGCTGAAGCTTTCTTT. Protein product: CSVEAWPGGAEAFF. The complete variable domain, with remaining parts taken from reference TRBV29-1 and TRBJ1-1, reads SAVISQKPSRDICQRGTSLTIQCQVDSQVTMMFWYRQQPGQSLTLIATANQGSEATYESGFVIDKFPISRPNLTFSTLTVSNMSPEDSSIYLCSVEAWPGGAEAFFGQGTRLTVV.

Remarks on this clonotype: Its ends do not fully match the called genes, so a read error is possible. The chain carries TRBV7-7 and TRBJ2-7; D gene unclear. The CDR3 is 13 residues long. Per germline, CDR1 SSHAT and CDR2 FNYEAQ (reference sequence). In DNA form, the CDR3 reads TGTGCTAGCAGCGCCTCGGAGTGGGACGAGCAGTACTTC. It specifies CASSASEWDEQYF.